This record concerns one T cell receptor (beta chain) sequence. The time point here: blood at routine non-recurrence follow-up after resection. Whole RNA obtained from tumor, nontumor lung or frozen PBMC underwent sequencing without sorting. The data were taken from a study of spatial heterogeneity in lung cancer. Study context: Where available, sequencing covered follow-up PBMC samples, taken at a median of about two years after resection.

All TCR cDNA molecules were individually tagged with a unique molecular identifier. TCRdb reanalysed the 5' RACE reads using MiXCR and keeps one entry per CDR3 protein. Of fewer than 100,000 distinct CDR3 sequences in the sample, roughly 21% were seen once. V dropped 7 bases and J dropped 2 bases, with 17 bases sitting between them. CDR3 length: 15 amino acids. Germline values: CDR1 MNHNY, CDR2 SVGAGI (reference sequence). This specimen was PBMCs, taken at follow-up. The chain recombines TRBV6-6 with TRBJ2-5; D gene unclear. This clonotype was obtained from a male donor with early-stage non-small cell lung cancer. The CDR3 spells CASTLTRTFQETQYF. The DNA of the CDR3 is TGTGCCAGCACTCTTACAAGGACGTTTCAAGAGACCCAGTACTTC.